This T cell receptor (beta chain) was captured in a study of T cell repertoires in cytomegalovirus infection. This clonotype turned up a few times. Its antigen is unknown. This CDR3 region has 17 residues. Germline V CDR1 and CDR2: SGHNT, YYREEE (reference sequence). The trim removed 4 bases at V and 4 bases at J, leaving 8 bases unmatched. Each CDR3 protein is one row after TCRdb ran MiXCR on the reads. The sample has roughly 110,000 distinct CDR3 sequences; 9.5% to 13% are singletons. The source of this sequence is a human donor in good health (CMV status not recorded). Some clones in this sample may be carry-over from other donors' samples. The sequenced material came from PBMCs, sequenced either directly or after in vitro stimulation (not recorded which). J is TRBJ2-3 and V is TRBV5-4; 14 positions agree with TRBD2. CDR3 protein: CASSVGLAGALADTQYF. The CDR3 nucleotides are TGTGCCAGCAGCGTGGGACTAGCGGGAGCATTGGCAGATACGCAGTATTTT.